Presented here are 25 T cell receptor beta chains from one specimen sequenced in a study of shared clonotypes between healthy human individuals. Naive CD8 isolation took CD45RO-negative cells positively selected for CCR7 and excluded terminally differentiated effector memory CD45RA+ cells. Generated by immunoSEQ multiplex PCR, the TCRdb table keeps only in-frame clones and is missing some. The data show 2 million or so clones, roughly 95% seen once. Sequenced input: naive CD8+ T cells sorted from blood. Every receptor here comes from a man aged 18 to 29 in good health.

The V call is TRBV5-4, the J call TRBJ2-7, with D perhaps matching TRBD1 (6 bases). Looked up from germline, CDR1 is SGHNT and CDR2 is YYREEE (reference sequence). The CDR3 is made up of 13 amino acids. Between the trimmed V and J ends, which lost 4 bases and 3 bases, there was a span of 11 bases. The CDR3 reads CASSPGHRYEQYF. The CDR3, as DNA: TGTGCCAGCAGCCCGGGACACCGCTACGAGCAGTACTTC.

This clone was counted only a few times. This specimen includes other DNA sequences encoding the same CDR3. The chain uses TRBV28 and TRBJ2-7; weak D call: TRBD2 (6 bases). Trimming pared 3 bases from V and 0 bases from J, leaving 9 bases between. Germline values: CDR1 MDHEN, CDR2 SYDVKM. The CDR3 totals 14 residues. CDR3: CASSFVGGSYEQYF. The CDR3, as DNA: TGTGCCAGCAGTTTCGTCGGGGGCTCCTACGAGCAGTACTTC.

The chain recombines TRBV19 with TRBJ1-6; no clear D. The CDR3 is 14 amino acids. V lost 1 base to trimming and J lost 2 bases, with 3 bases between them. Looked up from germline, CDR1 is LNHDA and CDR2 is SQIVND (reference sequence). In DNA, the CDR3 is TGTGCCAGTAGTATAGGAACCTATAATTCACCCCTCCACTTT. Its translation: CASSIGTYNSPLHF.

The J gene is TRBJ2-5, the V gene TRBV10-2; D not certain. CDR1 and CDR2 (germline): WSHSY, SAAADI. The CDR3 is made up of 13 amino acids. V gave up 0 bases and J gave up 7 bases, with 9 bases separating them. CDR3 residues: CASSESNVATQYF. In DNA, the CDR3 is TGCGCCAGCAGTGAGTCGAACGTGGCGACCCAGTACTTC.

V usage is TRBV5-6 and J usage is TRBJ2-7; tentative D call: TRBD2 (5 bases). The CDR3 sequence is 15 residues long. Germline V gives CDR1 SGHDT, CDR2 YYEEEE. V lost 0 bases and J lost 3, with 13 bases in between. For the CDR3, the DNA is TGTGCCAGCAGCTTGGAGGGAGCGGAGATCTACGAGCAGTACTTC. It encodes CASSLEGAEIYEQYF. The full variable domain, its missing parts supplied by reference TRBV5-6 and TRBJ2-7, is DAGVTQSPTHLIKTRGQQVTLRCSPKSGHDTVSWYQQALGQGPQFIFQYYEEEERQRGNFPDRFSGHQFPNYSSELNVNALLLGDSALYLCASSLEGAEIYEQYFGPGTRLTVT.

The rearrangement links TRBV28 to TRBJ2-7, with D uncertain. Germline V lookup: CDR1 MDHEN, CDR2 SYDVKM. The length of the CDR3 is 14 residues. The ends were cut back, 2 bases at V and 0 bases at J, with 8 bases in the middle. The CDR3 here is CASSLVNPSYEQYF. DNA of the CDR3: TGTGCCAGCAGTTTAGTGAATCCCTCCTACGAGCAGTACTTC.

The rearrangement links TRBV27 to TRBJ2-3; 8 nucleotides line up with TRBD2. Germline CDR1 is MNHEY and CDR2 is SMNVEV (reference sequence). With 3 bases clipped from V and 3 bases from J, the junction kept 2 bases outside the gene matches. The CDR3 contains 14 residues. In DNA, the CDR3 is TGTGCCAGCAGTTTTAGCGGGAAGACAGATACGCAGTATTTT. This translates into CASSFSGKTDTQYF.

V and J are TRBV4-1 and TRBJ2-7, with D possibly TRBD2 on 6 matching bases. Trimming took 0 bases from V and 2 from J, leaving 14 bases between them. Looked up from germline, CDR1 is MGHRA and CDR2 is YSYEKL. The CDR3 extends over 16 amino acids. The CDR3 spells CASSQEAPSETYEQYF. Written as DNA, the CDR3 is TGCGCCAGCAGCCAAGAGGCGCCTAGCGAGACCTACGAGCAGTACTTC.

The chain has TRBV4-1 and TRBJ1-1, with a tentative D call TRBD1 (5 bases). Trimming removed 1 base from V and 4 bases from J, with 13 bases in between. Germline values: CDR1 MGHRA, CDR2 YSYEKL. This CDR3 is built from 15 residues. The CDR3 DNA reads as TGCGCCAGCAGCCAAGCACCTCTGACAGTCACTGAAGCTTTCTTT. It codes for CASSQAPLTVTEAFF.

This clone came up once. V and J are TRBV2 and TRBJ1-1, with 7 bases fitting TRBD1. Germline V gene lookup returns CDR1 SNHLY and CDR2 FYNNEI. V lost 6 bases and J lost 0; bases outside the gene matches: 4. The CDR3 has 14 residues. CDR3 amino acids: CASRGGQVNTEAFF. CDR3 bases: TGTGCCAGCAGGGGAGGACAGGTGAACACTGAAGCTTTCTTT.

A word on this clone: Within the sample, other DNA sequences also encode this same CDR3. The chain uses TRBV9 and TRBJ2-2, with 7 bases matching TRBD2. V was pared by 2 bases and J by 4 bases, with 5 bases of the junction left unmatched. CDR1 is SGDLS, CDR2 YYNGEE, per germline. This CDR3 region has 15 residues. CDR3 protein: CASSVGGSGTGELFF. DNA of the CDR3: TGTGCCAGCAGCGTGGGCGGGAGTGGCACCGGGGAGCTGTTTTTT.

The chain recombines TRBV27 with TRBJ1-3, with 7 bases fitting TRBD1. The CDR3 totals 15 residues. V shed 1 base, J shed 8 bases, and the junction held 8 bases outside the gene matches. Germline V gene lookup returns CDR1 MNHEY and CDR2 SMNVEV (reference sequence). The chain's CDR3 is CASSLLGDRGHTIYF. The CDR3 DNA sequence: TGTGCCAGCAGTTTATTAGGGGACAGAGGGCACACCATATATTTT.

J is TRBJ1-4 and V is TRBV28, with unresolved D. The CDR3 contains 14 residues. V lost 6 bases to trimming and J lost 6 bases, with 14 bases between them. Per germline, CDR1 MDHEN and CDR2 SYDVKM. CDR3 coding DNA: TGTGCCAGCAGCTCCGGCTTGGCGGATGAAAAACTGTTTTTT. The encoded protein is CASSSGLADEKLFF.

The chain links TRBV9 to TRBJ2-5; 11 bases align to TRBD1. CDR1 and CDR2 from the germline V gene are SGDLS and YYNGEE. The J segment lost 5 bases and the V segment lost 4 bases, leaving 10 bases of the junction unmatched. The CDR3 runs 16 residues. In DNA form, the CDR3 reads TGTGCCAGCAGCACTGGACAGGGGGCTCTTTGGGAGACCCAGTACTTC. Translating gives CASSTGQGALWETQYF.

V gene TRBV6-5 combines with J gene TRBJ1-1; no reliable D call. V dropped 5 bases and J dropped 0 bases, with 7 bases sitting between them. Looked up from germline, CDR1 is MNHEY and CDR2 is SVGAGI. CDR3 length: 13 amino acids. CDR3 amino acids: CASSGSMNTEAFF. The CDR3 DNA sequence: TGTGCCAGCAGTGGCTCTATGAACACTGAAGCTTTCTTT.

The chain has TRBV6-5 and TRBJ1-2; D is unresolved. The CDR3 loop spans 14 amino acids. The ends were cut back, 3 bases at V and 2 bases at J, with 10 bases in the middle. Germline-derived CDR1 and CDR2 are MNHEY and SVGAGI. CDR3 residues: CASSYGFSNYGYTF. The CDR3 DNA sequence: TGTGCCAGCAGTTATGGCTTCTCGAACTATGGCTACACCTTC.

The CDR3 reads CASSSLGYEQYF. The CDR3 region has the DNA TGTGCCAGCAGCTCACTAGGCTACGAGCAGTACTTC. The chain combines TRBV7-9 with TRBJ2-7; D is possibly TRBD2 (5 bases). Germline V CDR1 and CDR2: SEHNR, FQNEAQ (reference sequence). The CDR3 extends over 12 amino acids. Trimming shortened V by 4 bases and J by 3 bases, and 7 bases separated the two germline ends.

The chain recombines TRBV30 with TRBJ2-2; TRBD1 agrees at 9 bases. V was pared by 3 bases and J by 7 bases, with 12 bases of the junction left unmatched. In germline, CDR1 is GTSNPN, CDR2 SVGIG (reference sequence). The CDR3 is 16 residues long. The CDR3 region is CAWSGRGTGKVGELFF. For the CDR3, the DNA is TGTGCCTGGAGCGGTCGTGGGACAGGGAAGGTCGGGGAGCTGTTTTTT.

DNA for the CDR3: TGTGCCAGCAGCGACGGGACAGGGCGCTATGGCTACACCTTC. Its protein is CASSDGTGRYGYTF. The chain couples TRBV5-6 to TRBJ1-2; 9 nucleotides agree with TRBD1. The ends lost 4 bases at V and 4 bases at J; junction bases unmatched: 5. CDR1 and CDR2 from the germline V gene are SGHDT and YYEEEE. The CDR3 consists of 14 residues.

This clone was detected only once. V gene TRBV27 combines with J gene TRBJ1-1, with D perhaps matching TRBD1 (5 bases). Trimming left V 0 bases short and J 1 base short, with 12 bases between. CDR3 size: 16 residues. Per the germline V gene, CDR1 is MNHEY and CDR2 is SMNVEV (reference sequence). The CDR3 loop reads CASSLSGWGGNTEAFF. CDR3 in DNA: TGTGCCAGCAGTTTATCGGGGTGGGGGGGGAACACTGAAGCTTTCTTT.

About this clone itself: Other nucleotide sequences from this sample produce the same CDR3. The chain links TRBV27 to TRBJ2-2, with D unclear. Trimming removed 1 base at V and 0 bases at J, with 3 bases between. Per germline, CDR1 MNHEY and CDR2 SMNVEV (reference sequence). The CDR3 has 14 residues. CDR3 bases: TGTGCCAGCAGTTTATTACCGAACACCGGGGAGCTGTTTTTT. Protein sequence: CASSLLPNTGELFF.

The gene calls are TRBV2 and TRBJ2-2, with no clear D. Trimming removed 2 bases at V and 4 bases at J, with 11 bases between. The CDR3 extends over 15 amino acids. Germline V lookup: CDR1 SNHLY, CDR2 FYNNEI. CDR3 in amino acids: CASSEQARSTGELFF. CDR3 nucleotides: TGTGCCAGCAGTGAACAGGCGCGCTCCACCGGGGAGCTGTTTTTT.

As for this clone: Other DNA sequences in this sample translate to the same CDR3. The chain has TRBV13 and TRBJ2-7; D may correspond to TRBD1 or TRBD2 (5 bases each). V was trimmed by 5 bases and J by 2 bases, leaving 16 bases between them. The CDR3 extends over 15 amino acids. Germline V lookup: CDR1 PRHDT, CDR2 FYEKMQ (reference sequence). The chain's CDR3 is CASSHGGRGPYEQYF. For the CDR3, the DNA is TGTGCCAGCAGCCATGGGGGAAGGGGTCCCTACGAGCAGTACTTC.

The rearrangement uses TRBV6-5 and TRBJ2-7; unclear D gene. CDR3 length: 13 amino acids. Between the trimmed V and J ends, which lost 2 bases and 4 bases, there was a span of 9 bases. Germline V gene sequence: CDR1 MNHEY, CDR2 SVGAGI. CDR3 in amino acids: CASSYPPKYEQYF. The CDR3 DNA is TGTGCCAGCAGTTACCCGCCGAAATACGAGCAGTACTTC.

The rearrangement joins TRBV2 to TRBJ2-7; D is uncertain. This CDR3 region has 14 residues. The germline CDR1 and CDR2 sequences are SNHLY and FYNNEI. V shed 7 bases and J shed 3 bases, with 16 bases lying between them. CDR3 region: CASKGLRSDYEQYF. The DNA of the CDR3 is TGTGCCAGCAAAGGGCTGCGTTCCGACTACGAGCAGTACTTC.